One and the same sample provided the 13 T cell receptor beta chains below, sequenced in a study of control samples from healthy donors and cancer patients. The method was immunoSEQ multiplex PCR; TCRdb's version includes in-frame clones alone and lacks a portion of them. The data contain about 170,000 clones, 91% of them singletons. The sample consisted of blood. These receptors were collected from a woman aged 40 to 50 in good health.

This chain connects TRBV24-1 to TRBJ2-2, with D unclear. The CDR3 length is 12 residues. The V end was cut by 3 bases, the J end by 5 bases, with 3 bases between. Germline V gives CDR1 KGHDR, CDR2 SFDVKD. The CDR3 sequence: CATSDRTGELFF. The CDR3 bases are TGTGCCACCAGTGATCGGACCGGGGAGCTGTTTTTT.

This sequence joins TRBV13 and TRBJ2-3; the D gene is possibly TRBD2 (6 bases). Trimming took off 5 bases at V and 10 bases at J, with 13 bases between the two ends. CDR1 is PRHDT and CDR2 is FYEKMQ in the germline V gene (reference sequence). This CDR3 is built from 12 residues. The DNA of the CDR3 is TGTGCCAGCAGCGCTAGCGACGGGTCGCAGTATTTT. Translation: CASSASDGSQYF.

The rearrangement links TRBV2 to TRBJ2-7, with D uncertain. The CDR3 contains 12 residues. Trimming stripped 6 bases from V and 4 bases from J, with 10 bases between. Germline V CDR1 and CDR2: SNHLY, FYNNEI. The CDR3 nucleotides read TGTGCCAGCAGGAAACATCCATACGAGCAGTACTTC. Translating gives CASRKHPYEQYF.

The table lists this clone with a count of one. V gene TRBV5-1 combines with J gene TRBJ2-2, with 8 bases identical to TRBD1. V shed 4 bases, J shed 1 base, and the junction held 3 bases outside the gene matches. This CDR3 is built from 15 residues. From germline, CDR1 is SGHRS and CDR2 YFSETQ. The CDR3 loop reads CASSKGTGNTGELFF. The DNA of the CDR3 is TGCGCCAGCAGCAAAGGGACAGGGAACACCGGGGAGCTGTTTTTT.

The J gene is TRBJ2-5, the V gene TRBV20-1, with D unresolved. The CDR3 consists of 13 residues. The V gene lost 3 bases and the J gene lost 4 bases, with 12 bases spanning the gap. Germline CDR1 is DFQATT and CDR2 is SNEGSKA (reference sequence). CDR3 DNA sequence: TGCAGTGCTAGTGGTACGGGCGGAGAGACCCAGTACTTC. Protein: CSASGTGGETQYF.

The genes are TRBV3-1 (or the pseudogene TRBV3-2) and TRBJ1-3, with TRBD1 as a possible D gene (5 bases). Trimming stripped 0 bases from V and 0 bases from J, with 9 bases between. Germline V CDR1 and CDR2: LGHDT, YNNKEL (reference sequence). This CDR3 spans 16 amino acids. The DNA for the CDR3 is TGTGCCAGCAGCCAAGATAGGGGCCCCTCTGGAAACACCATATATTTT. Its translation: CASSQDRGPSGNTIYF.

This chain connects TRBV7-9 to TRBJ1-5; D remains unclear. Trimming shortened V by 5 bases and J by 0 bases, and 11 bases separated the two germline ends. CDR3 length equals 15 residues. Germline lookup yields CDR1 SEHNR and CDR2 FQNEAQ (reference sequence). The DNA of the CDR3 is TGTGCCAGCAGCCAGACGGGAGATAGCAATCAGCCCCAGCATTTT. It translates to CASSQTGDSNQPQHF.

This chain links TRBV4-1 with TRBJ2-1, with a weak D call TRBD1 (6 bases). V shed 3 bases and J shed 8 bases, with 14 bases lying between them. Germline CDR1 MGHRA, CDR2 YSYEKL. There are 14 residues in the CDR3. In DNA, the CDR3 is TGCGCCAGCAGCCAGGGGGCCAGGGAAGATGAGCAGTTCTTC. Translated, it gives CASSQGAREDEQFF.

The chain has TRBV27 and TRBJ1-1, with TRBD1 as a possible D gene (5 bases). V was trimmed by 5 bases and J by 0 bases, leaving 13 bases between them. CDR3 length: 15 amino acids. CDR1 is MNHEY and CDR2 is SMNVEV in the germline V gene (reference sequence). In nucleotides, the CDR3 is TGTGCCAGCAGTCTCTTCTCGGGGGTGAACACTGAAGCTTTCTTT. Protein product: CASSLFSGVNTEAFF.

This clone was observed once. This rearrangement joins TRBV6-5 to TRBJ1-2; possibly TRBD1 for D (6 bases). From germline, CDR1 is MNHEY and CDR2 SVGAGI. The CDR3 is made up of 14 amino acids. Trimming cost V 4 bases and J 4 bases, with 13 bases left between them. This CDR3 reads CASSLGQSSYGYTF. DNA of the CDR3: TGTGCCAGCAGTTTAGGACAGTCTTCCTATGGCTACACCTTC.

The chain recombines TRBV5-1 with TRBJ1-1; D gene uncertain. The germline V gene has CDR1 SGHRS and CDR2 YFSETQ. CDR3 length: 13 residues. The germline V and J ends were trimmed by 2 bases and 4 bases, with 9 bases remaining between them. The CDR3 protein is CASSFDWGTEAFF. CDR3 coding DNA: TGCGCCAGCAGCTTCGACTGGGGCACTGAAGCTTTCTTT. Complete variable domain (other parts from reference TRBV5-1 and TRBJ1-1): KAGVTQTPRYLIKTRGQQVTLSCSPISGHRSVSWYQQTPGQGLQFLFEYFSETQRNKGNFPGRFSGRQFSNSRSEMNVSTLELGDSALYLCASSFDWGTEAFFGQGTRLTVV.

The rearrangement uses TRBV2 and TRBJ2-5; possible D gene TRBD1, 6 bases. V lost 5 bases to trimming and J lost 5 bases, with 15 bases between them. This CDR3 is 14 amino acids long. Germline lookup yields CDR1 SNHLY and CDR2 FYNNEI. CDR3 coding DNA: TGTGCCAGCAGTCTCGGGACCCAGGGGGAGACCCAGTACTTC. Translated: CASSLGTQGETQYF.

The chain recombines TRBV10-3 with TRBJ2-3, with D possibly being TRBD1 (6 bases). This CDR3 contains 12 residues. Germline CDR1 and CDR2: ENHRY and SYGVKD. Trimming removed 10 bases from V and 6 bases from J, with 14 bases in between. CDR3 in DNA: TGTGCCACCTCACAGGGTATCGATACGCAGTATTTT. Its translation is CATSQGIDTQYF.